This TCR beta chain came from a study of monozygotic twins with inflammatory bowel disease (dated by TCRdb to 2018 to 2020). Background on the whole study: A total of roughly 28 monozygotic twin pairs were included in the full study, comprising nine German pairs (four IBD-concordant, five IBD-discordant) and 19 IBD-discordant Danish pairs. Disease-associated traits were sought mainly through comparisons between IBD patients and their genetically identical healthy co-twins within discordant pairs. Each individual had, on average, about 151 000 unique TCRalpha sequences and 181 000 unique TCRbeta sequences available for analysis. What the authors observed across the whole study: TCRbeta repertoire diversity, by inverse Simpson index, was decreased in IBD patients compared with their healthy co-twins. The results gave no support for a single strong signal or clonotype linked to IBD. Concordant and discordant twins showed no difference in repertoire similarity, possibly because of limited statistical power. Differing immunosuppressive treatments among patients may have added background noise and inter-individual variability to the repertoires. Compared with healthy twins, IBD patients had fewer clonotypes in common with other individuals, a difference most pronounced in patients showing signs of disease activity. The analysis was unable to tell different T cell subtypes apart.

The protocol used for the library was 5' RACE. Preparation of each TCR library used about 3,200 ng of total RNA. For each sample, cDNA was synthesized in eight separate reactions using SMARTScribe reverse transcriptase. During cDNA synthesis, template switching introduced unique molecular identifiers that contained a 6-nucleotide sample barcode. TCRalpha and TCRbeta cDNA was amplified by two nested PCRs of approximately 17 and 9 cycles, with bead purification after each PCR. Before amplification, the cDNA was treated with uracil DNA-glycosylase and purified using the QIAquick PCR purification kit. The second PCR added Illumina TruSeq-compatible adapters along with sample-specific barcodes. Library quality and concentration were checked on TapeStation and Qubit, and libraries were pooled at about 4.9 ng each. Pooled libraries were sequenced on an Illumina HiSeq2500 single-index Rapid Run with 2 x 100 bp reads and custom sequencing primers. Concerning the study's data processing: UMI-based consensus assembly with MiGEC version 1.2.6 was used to correct PCR and sequencing errors. V(D)J alignment, clonotype assembly and CDR3 extraction were performed with MiXCR version 2.1.1. To normalise gene usage, clonotype sharing and MAIT/NKT TCR abundance, the top 1000, 10 000 and 20 000 clonotypes in each sample were analysed. Diversity was computed as the inverse Simpson index with the vegan R package after downsampling to 27 000 UMIs. Paired Mann-Whitney U tests were applied to discordant twin pairs, with Benjamini-Hochberg correction for multiple testing. Based on TCRdb reprocessing of the reads, there is one entry per CDR3 protein sequence, and DNA is missing. The V and J calls here are based on TCRdb, not the publication. This sample's records show a few hundred thousand distinct CDR3 sequences. 1.6% of the sample lies in the top ten.

From each donor, a roughly 2.7 ml peripheral blood sample was collected into PAXgene tubes and kept at -80 degrees C. Without any T cell sorting, total RNA was extracted from whole blood using the PAXgene blood miRNA kit on an automated QIAcube. Peripheral blood from monozygotic twin pairs concordant or discordant for inflammatory bowel disease was subjected to deep TCRalpha and TCRbeta repertoire profiling with unique molecular barcoding. Smoking habits were recorded for all twin pairs, and each individual was classified as a current, former or never smoker. Remarks on this clonotype: Its antigen remains unidentified.

The germline V gene (reference sequence) supplies CDR1 LNHDA and CDR2 SQIVND. Measured from the cysteine to the phenylalanine, the CDR3 is 15 residues long. No DNA was logged. Sequencing was performed on blood. The receptor's source is a human donor with ulcerative colitis or Crohn's disease, or a healthy co-twin of an affected twin (not recorded which). The receptor chain draws on TRBV19 and TRBJ2-1; TCRdb selects TRBD1, and the lack of DNA leaves this call unchecked. CDR3 region: CASNTVDAIYNEQFF.